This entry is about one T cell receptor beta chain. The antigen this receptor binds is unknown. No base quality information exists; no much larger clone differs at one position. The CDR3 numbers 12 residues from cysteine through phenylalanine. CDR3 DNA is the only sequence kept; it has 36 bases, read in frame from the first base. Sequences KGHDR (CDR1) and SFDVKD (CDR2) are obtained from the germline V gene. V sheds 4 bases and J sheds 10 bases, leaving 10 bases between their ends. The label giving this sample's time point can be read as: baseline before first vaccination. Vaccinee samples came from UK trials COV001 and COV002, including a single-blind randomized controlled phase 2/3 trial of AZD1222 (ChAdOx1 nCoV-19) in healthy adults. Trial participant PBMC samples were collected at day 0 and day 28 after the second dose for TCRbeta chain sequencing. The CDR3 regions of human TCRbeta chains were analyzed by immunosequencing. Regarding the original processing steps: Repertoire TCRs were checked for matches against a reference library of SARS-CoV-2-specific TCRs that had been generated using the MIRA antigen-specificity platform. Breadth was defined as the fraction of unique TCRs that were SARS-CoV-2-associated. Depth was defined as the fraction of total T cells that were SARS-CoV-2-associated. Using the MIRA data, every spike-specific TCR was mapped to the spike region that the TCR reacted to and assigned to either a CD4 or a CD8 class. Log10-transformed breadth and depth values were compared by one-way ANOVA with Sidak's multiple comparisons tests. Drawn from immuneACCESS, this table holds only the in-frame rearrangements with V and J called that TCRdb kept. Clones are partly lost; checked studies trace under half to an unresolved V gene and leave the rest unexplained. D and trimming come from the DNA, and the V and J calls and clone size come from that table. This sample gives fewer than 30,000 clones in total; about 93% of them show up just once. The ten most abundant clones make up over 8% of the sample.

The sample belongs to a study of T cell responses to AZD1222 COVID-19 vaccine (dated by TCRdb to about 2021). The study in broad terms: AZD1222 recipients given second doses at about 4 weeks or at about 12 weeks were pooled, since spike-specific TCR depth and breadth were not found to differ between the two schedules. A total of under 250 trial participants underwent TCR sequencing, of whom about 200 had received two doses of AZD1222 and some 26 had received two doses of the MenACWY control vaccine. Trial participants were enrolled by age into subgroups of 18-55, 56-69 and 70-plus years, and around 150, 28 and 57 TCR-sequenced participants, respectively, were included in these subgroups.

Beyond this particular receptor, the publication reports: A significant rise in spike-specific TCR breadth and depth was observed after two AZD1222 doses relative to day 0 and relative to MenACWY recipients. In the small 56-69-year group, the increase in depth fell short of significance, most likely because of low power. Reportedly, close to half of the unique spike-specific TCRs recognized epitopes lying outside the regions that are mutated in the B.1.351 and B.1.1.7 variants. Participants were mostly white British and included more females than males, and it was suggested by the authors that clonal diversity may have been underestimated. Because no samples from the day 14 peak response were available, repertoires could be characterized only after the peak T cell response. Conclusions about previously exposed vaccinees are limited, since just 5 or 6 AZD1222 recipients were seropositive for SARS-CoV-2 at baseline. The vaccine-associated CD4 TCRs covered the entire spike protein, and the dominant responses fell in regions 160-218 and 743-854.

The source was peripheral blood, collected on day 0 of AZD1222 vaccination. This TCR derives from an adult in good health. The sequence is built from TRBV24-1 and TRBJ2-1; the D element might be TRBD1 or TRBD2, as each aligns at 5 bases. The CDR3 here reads CATSDRGDEQFF. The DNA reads TGTGCCACCAGTGACCGAGGGGACGAGCAGTTCTTC.